The next 18 T cell receptor beta chains were all read from a single sample in a study of T cell responses to AZD1222 COVID-19 vaccine. Assay: immunoSEQ multiplex PCR; the TCRdb copy retains only in-frame clones and omits some. The sample consists of about 130,000 clones, roughly nine tenths of them appearing once. The sequencing here drew on peripheral blood, taken on day 0 of AZD1222 vaccination. These TCRs come from an adult in good health.

The chain employs TRBV7-2 and TRBJ1-5, with 7 nucleotides matching TRBD1. Germline V gene data show CDR1 as SGHTA and CDR2 as FQGNSA. The V segment lost 3 bases and the J segment 3 bases; nucleotides outside the gene matches: 5. The CDR3 contains 15 residues. This CDR3 is CASSFSGGVNQPQHF. As DNA, the CDR3 is TGTGCCAGCAGCTTTTCAGGGGGAGTCAATCAGCCCCAGCATTTT.

The chain links TRBV28 to TRBJ1-2, with D possibly TRBD1 on 6 matching bases. Germline CDR1 reads MDHEN; CDR2 reads SYDVKM. The CDR3 is made up of 13 amino acids. The ends were cut back, 6 bases at V and 2 bases at J, with 10 bases in the middle. CDR3 loop: CASRRDINYGYTF. The CDR3 DNA is TGTGCCAGCAGACGGGACATAAACTATGGCTACACCTTC.

The V and J genes are TRBV7-9 and TRBJ1-6; D not resolved. Looked up from germline, CDR1 is SEHNR and CDR2 is FQNEAQ (reference sequence). Trimming cost V 0 bases and J 10 bases, with 13 bases left between them. The CDR3 runs 15 residues. The CDR3 here is CASSLAGQNVSPLHF. The CDR3, as DNA: TGTGCCAGCAGCTTAGCTGGGCAGAACGTCTCACCCCTCCACTTT.

The rearrangement joins TRBV29-1 to TRBJ1-2, with a weak D call TRBD1 (5 bases). Per germline, CDR1 SQVTM and CDR2 ANQGSEA. The CDR3 contains 12 residues. Trimming shortened V by 4 bases and J by 6 bases, and 12 bases separated the two germline ends. The CDR3 reads CSVVRAPNGYTF. The CDR3 bases are TGCAGCGTTGTCAGGGCGCCCAATGGCTACACCTTC.

This clone was picked up one time. This sequence joins TRBV30 and TRBJ1-2; D not certain. Trimming shortened V by 3 bases and J by 8 bases, and 19 bases separated the two germline ends. Germline loops: CDR1 GTSNPN, CDR2 SVGIG (reference sequence). The CDR3 totals 14 residues. The CDR3 DNA is TGTGCCTGGAGCGCGGAGAGGTGGCAACGGGGCTACACCTTC. It translates to CAWSAERWQRGYTF.

The gene calls are TRBV3-1 (or the pseudogene TRBV3-2) and TRBJ2-2; D unclear. This CDR3 is built from 15 residues. Trimming took 0 bases from V and 7 from J, leaving 12 bases between them. Germline-derived CDR1 and CDR2 are LGHDT and YNNKEL (reference sequence). The DNA of the CDR3 is TGTGCCAGCAGCCAAGAGATGAGGTGGGGCGGGGAGCTGTTTTTT. Protein product: CASSQEMRWGGELFF.

V gene TRBV20-1 combines with J gene TRBJ1-3; perhaps TRBD1 as D (5 bases). This CDR3 spans 14 amino acids. The V end was cut by 3 bases, the J end by 2 bases, with 11 bases between. CDR1 and CDR2 from the germline V gene are DFQATT and SNEGSKA (reference sequence). The CDR3: CSASFDSTGNTIYF. Here the CDR3 DNA reads TGCAGTGCTAGTTTCGACAGCACTGGAAACACCATATATTTT.

The V and J genes are TRBV5-1 and TRBJ2-1, with D unresolved. The CDR3 is 11 residues long. Deletions cut 2 bases from V and 12 bases from J, with 9 bases between. Germline values: CDR1 SGHRS, CDR2 YFSETQ. CDR3 residues: CASSFQDRQFF. CDR3 in DNA: TGCGCCAGCAGCTTCCAGGATAGGCAGTTCTTC.

The chain couples TRBV9 to TRBJ2-1; D is uncertain. CDR1 SGDLS and CDR2 YYNGEE come from the germline V gene. The V and J ends lost 4 bases and 0 bases respectively, with 14 bases between them. The CDR3 consists of 16 residues. CDR3 sequence: CASSILASSSYNEQFF. In DNA form, the CDR3 reads TGTGCCAGCAGCATACTGGCCTCTAGCTCCTACAATGAGCAGTTCTTC.

The chain is built from TRBV2 and TRBJ1-6, with D unresolved. Trimming took off 2 bases at V and 8 bases at J, with 7 bases between the two ends. The germline V gene encodes CDR1 SNHLY and CDR2 FYNNEI. This CDR3 contains 13 residues. CDR3 amino acids: CASSENSYSPLHF. For the CDR3, the DNA is TGTGCCAGCAGTGAAAACAGCTATTCACCCCTCCACTTT.

V and J are TRBV27 and TRBJ1-5, with no clear D. CDR1 MNHEY and CDR2 SMNVEV come from the germline V gene (reference sequence). V lost 0 bases and J 6 bases, leaving 6 bases between the germline ends. This CDR3 contains 13 residues. In DNA, the CDR3 is TGTGCCAGCAGTTTATCGGTTACTCAGCCCCAGCATTTT. Amino acids: CASSLSVTQPQHF.

The chain employs TRBV18 and TRBJ1-4, with TRBD1 identical over 7 bases. CDR1 is KGHSH, CDR2 LQKENI, per germline. Losses at the gene ends were 4 bases for V and 5 bases for J; bases not matched to a gene: 4. This CDR3 has 14 residues. In DNA form, the CDR3 reads TGTGCCAGCTCACTGGACAGGCGAAATGAAAAACTGTTTTTT. This codes for CASSLDRRNEKLFF.

The chain links TRBV5-5 to TRBJ2-7; D gene unclear. This CDR3 is built from 15 residues. V dropped 0 bases and J dropped 6 bases, with 16 bases sitting between them. Germline CDR1 SGHKS, CDR2 YYEKEE (reference sequence). Here the CDR3 DNA reads TGTGCCAGCAGCTTGGTTGACCTCGGGTCTACCGAGCAGTACTTC. Translating gives CASSLVDLGSTEQYF.

The chain has TRBV6-6 and TRBJ2-5, with a tentative D call TRBD2 (5 bases). The CDR3 spans 12 residues. CDR1 is MNHNY, CDR2 SVGAGI, per germline (reference sequence). V dropped 2 bases and J dropped 4 bases, with 5 bases sitting between them. CDR3 sequence reads: CASSYGRETQYF. In DNA form, the CDR3 reads TGTGCCAGCAGTTACGGGAGAGAGACCCAGTACTTC.

The chain links TRBV4-3 to TRBJ1-5; D is perhaps TRBD1 (5 bases). Germline V gene lookup returns CDR1 LGHNA and CDR2 YSLEER. This CDR3 contains 15 residues. Trimming removed 2 bases from V and 5 bases from J, with 13 bases in between. DNA of the CDR3: TGCGCCAGCAGCCAAAACCTACAGGTCTATCAGCCCCAGCATTTT. Amino acid sequence: CASSQNLQVYQPQHF.

This chain uses TRBV7-8 with TRBJ1-1, with D perhaps TRBD1 (5 bases). V lost 3 bases, J lost 7 bases, and 18 bases lay in between. Germline V gives CDR1 SGHVS, CDR2 FQNEAQ. This CDR3 region has 15 residues. In DNA, the CDR3 is TGTGCCAGCAGCTTCAGGGAGGCAGGGCAGGATGAAGCTTTCTTT. Translated: CASSFREAGQDEAFF.

The J gene is TRBJ1-1, the V gene TRBV9, with 7 bases identical to TRBD1. Germline V lookup: CDR1 SGDLS, CDR2 YYNGEE. The CDR3 totals 15 residues. The V segment lost 4 bases and the J segment 2 bases; nucleotides outside the gene matches: 8. CDR3 DNA: TGTGCCAGCAGCAGACTCAGGGGGTTTAACACTGAAGCTTTCTTT. It codes for CASSRLRGFNTEAFF.

The CDR3 sequence is CASMVGGATNEKLFF. CDR3 coding DNA: TGTGCCAGTATGGTAGGTGGAGCAACTAATGAAAAACTGTTTTTT. The V call is TRBV19, the J call TRBJ1-4; D is ambiguous. Germline loops: CDR1 LNHDA, CDR2 SQIVND (reference sequence). This CDR3 has 15 amino acids. V lost 7 bases and J lost 0, with 12 bases in between.